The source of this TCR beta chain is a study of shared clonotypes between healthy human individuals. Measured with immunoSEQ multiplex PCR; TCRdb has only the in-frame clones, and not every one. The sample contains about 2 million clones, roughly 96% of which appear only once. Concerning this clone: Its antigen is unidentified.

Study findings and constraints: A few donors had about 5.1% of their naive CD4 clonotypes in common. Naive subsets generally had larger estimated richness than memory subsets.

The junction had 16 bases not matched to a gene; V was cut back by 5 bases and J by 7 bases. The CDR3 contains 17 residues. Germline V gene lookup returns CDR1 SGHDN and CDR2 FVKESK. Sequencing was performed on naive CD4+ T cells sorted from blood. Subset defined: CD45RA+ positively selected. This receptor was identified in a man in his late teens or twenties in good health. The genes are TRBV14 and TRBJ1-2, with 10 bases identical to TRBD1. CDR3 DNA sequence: TGTGCCAGCAGCAAACGCTTTTCCGGGACAGGGGCTATTGGCTACACCTTC. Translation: CASSKRFSGTGAIGYTF.